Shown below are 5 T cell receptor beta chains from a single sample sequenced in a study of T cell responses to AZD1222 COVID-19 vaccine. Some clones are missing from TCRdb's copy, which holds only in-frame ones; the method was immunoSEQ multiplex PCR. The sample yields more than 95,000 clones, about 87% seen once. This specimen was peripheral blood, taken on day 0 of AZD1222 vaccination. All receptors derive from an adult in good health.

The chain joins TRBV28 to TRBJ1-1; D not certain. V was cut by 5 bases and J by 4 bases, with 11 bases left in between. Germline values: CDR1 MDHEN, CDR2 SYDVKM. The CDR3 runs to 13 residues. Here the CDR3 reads CASSVGDSTEAFF. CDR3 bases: TGTGCCAGCAGTGTTGGGGATAGCACTGAAGCTTTCTTT.

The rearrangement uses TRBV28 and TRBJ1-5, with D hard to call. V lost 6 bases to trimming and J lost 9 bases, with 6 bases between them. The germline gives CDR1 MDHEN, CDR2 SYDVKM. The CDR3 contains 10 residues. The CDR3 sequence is CASSLGPQHF. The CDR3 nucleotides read TGTGCCAGCAGCCTAGGGCCCCAGCATTTT.

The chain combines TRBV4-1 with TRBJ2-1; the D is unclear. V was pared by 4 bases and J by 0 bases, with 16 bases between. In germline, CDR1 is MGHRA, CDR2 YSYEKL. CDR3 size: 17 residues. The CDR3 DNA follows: TGCGCCAGCAGCCCCAAGGGCCCTCAGAGCTCCTACAATGAGCAGTTCTTC. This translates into CASSPKGPQSSYNEQFF.

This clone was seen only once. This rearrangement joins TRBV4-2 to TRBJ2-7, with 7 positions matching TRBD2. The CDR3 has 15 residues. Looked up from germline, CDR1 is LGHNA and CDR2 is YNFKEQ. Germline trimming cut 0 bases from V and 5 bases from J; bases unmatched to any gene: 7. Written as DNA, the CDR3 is TGTGCCAGCAGCCAAGAGTTTGGGGAGGGGAACGAGCAGTACTTC. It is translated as CASSQEFGEGNEQYF.

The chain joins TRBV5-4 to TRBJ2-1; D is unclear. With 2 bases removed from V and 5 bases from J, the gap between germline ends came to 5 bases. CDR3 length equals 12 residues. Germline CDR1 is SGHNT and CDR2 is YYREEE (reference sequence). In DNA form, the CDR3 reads TGTGCCAGCAGCTTAATTAACAATGAGCAGTTCTTC. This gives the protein CASSLINNEQFF.